A selection of T cell receptor beta chains follows, all from one sample in a study of identifying expanded T cells in peripheral blood. This table comes from immunoSEQ multiplex PCR, and its TCRdb copy is limited to in-frame clones, with some not included. The sample holds approximately 83,000 clones, approximately 81% seen once. The sequenced sample was blood. The receptor source for this set is a person between 18 and 75 years old in good health. The CDR3 runs from the conserved cysteine through the conserved F or W. The D gene is left open where the match is weak. Not all rows give a size; the values are once, few, many and, for expanded clones, a class.

j_call d_call v_call clone_size cdr3_aa cdr3_nt
TRBJ2-7 - TRBV9 - CASSVGFSAEQYF TGTGCCAGCAGCGTAGGTTTCTCGGCCGAGCAGTACTTC
TRBJ2-3 - TRBV5-6 - CASSLSTDTQYF TGTGCCAGCAGCTTAAGCACAGATACGCAGTATTTT
TRBJ2-3 TRBD2 TRBV29-1 - CSVGPAGGGTDTQYF TGCAGCGTTGGCCCAGCGGGGGGTGGGACAGATACGCAGTATTTT
TRBJ2-7 - TRBV20-1 - CSARESYEQYF TGCAGTGCTAGAGAATCCTACGAGCAGTACTTC
TRBJ1-1 - TRBV5-1 - CASSWRPDGTNTEAFF TGCGCCAGCAGCTGGAGACCGGACGGAACGAACACTGAAGCTTTCTTT
TRBJ2-2 - TRBV19 - CASSIGRNTGELFF TGTGCCAGTAGTATAGGCCGGAACACCGGGGAGCTGTTTTTT
TRBJ1-5 - TRBV6-6 - CASSYSIRTVWHF TGTGCCAGCAGTTACTCGATTAGGACAGTCTGGCATTTT
TRBJ2-4 - TRBV2 - CASSVVQGNIQYF TGTGCCAGCAGTGTGGTCCAGGGAAACATTCAGTACTTC
TRBJ1-4 - TRBV9 once CASSVGDTTNEKLFF TGTGCCAGCAGCGTAGGGGATACAACTAATGAAAAACTGTTTTTT
TRBJ1-2 TRBD1 TRBV19 - CASKRTGPTGWGYTF TGTGCCAGTAAAAGGACAGGCCCTACCGGTTGGGGCTACACCTTC
TRBJ2-7 TRBD1 TRBV30 - CAWSSGGSYEQYF TGTGCCTGGAGTTCAGGGGGTTCCTACGAGCAGTACTTC
TRBJ1-1 TRBD1 TRBV9 - CASSLDRGTNTEAFF TGTGCCAGCAGCCTCGACAGGGGAACGAACACTGAAGCTTTCTTT
TRBJ2-7 - TRBV4-1 - CASSQGNLLYEQYF TGCGCCAGCAGCCAAGGGAATCTCCTGTACGAGCAGTACTTC
TRBJ1-1 - TRBV7-6 - CASSSLLGPPTAFF TGTGCCAGCAGTTCGCTTCTAGGGCCCCCCACGGCTTTCTTT
TRBJ1-2 - TRBV6-5 - CASSYGPSGYTF TGTGCCAGCAGTTACGGTCCCTCCGGCTACACCTTC
TRBJ2-5 TRBD2 TRBV5-1 - CASRPGTSEQETQYF TGCGCCAGCAGACCCGGGACTAGCGAGCAAGAGACCCAGTACTTC
TRBJ1-1 TRBD1 TRBV11-2 - CASSIHRGQSEAFF TGTGCCAGCAGCATCCACAGGGGGCAGAGTGAAGCTTTCTTT
TRBJ2-7 TRBD1 TRBV5-1 - CASSLEAGTVAYEQYF TGCGCCAGCAGCTTGGAGGCCGGGACAGTAGCCTACGAGCAGTACTTC
TRBJ2-5 - TRBV4-1 - CASSQGMGKTQYF TGCGCCAGCAGCCAGGGAATGGGAAAGACCCAGTACTTC
TRBJ1-2 TRBD1 TRBV7-2 - CASSLVRPDRESFYGYTF TGTGCCAGCAGCTTAGTGAGGCCAGACAGGGAGTCCTTCTATGGCTACACCTTC
TRBJ2-7 TRBD1 TRBV6-5 - CATQETGDSYEQYF TGTGCCACGCAAGAAACAGGGGATTCATACGAGCAGTACTTC
TRBJ2-1 TRBD2 TRBV7-9 - CASRTGLAPYNEQFF TGTGCCAGCAGAACCGGACTAGCTCCCTACAATGAGCAGTTCTTC
TRBJ1-1 TRBD1 TRBV27 - CASSLTRQGRRDQHTEAFF TGTGCCAGCAGTTTGACCCGACAGGGGCGGAGGGACCAACACACTGAAGCTTTCTTT
TRBJ1-1 - TRBV30 - CAWNIINTEAFF TGTGCCTGGAACATAATAAACACTGAAGCTTTCTTT
TRBJ2-1 - TRBV5-6 - CASSLRGRPYNEQFF TGTGCCAGCAGCTTGAGGGGGAGACCCTACAATGAGCAGTTCTTC
TRBJ1-2 - TRBV7-2 few CASRLGGGELYGYTF TGTGCCAGCAGATTGGGGGGAGGGGAACTCTATGGCTACACCTTC
TRBJ1-1 - TRBV6-1 few CASSETLTLNTEAFF TGTGCCAGCAGTGAAACCCTGACACTTAACACTGAAGCTTTCTTT
TRBJ1-5 - TRBV9 - CASSPPIDHNNQPQHF TGTGCCAGCAGCCCCCCGATTGACCATAACAATCAGCCCCAGCATTTT
TRBJ2-2 TRBD1 TRBV11-2 once CASSLVYRTGSSGELFF TGTGCCAGCAGCTTAGTATATCGGACAGGGAGCTCCGGGGAGCTGTTTTTT
TRBJ1-1 - TRBV5-5 - CASSRTQDDPREAFF TGTGCCAGCAGCAGGACTCAAGATGACCCTCGAGAAGCTTTCTTT
TRBJ1-5 - TRBV21-1 - CASSDCWQGGHQPQHF TGTGCCAGCAGCGACTGCTGGCAGGGAGGCCATCAGCCCCAGCATTTT
TRBJ2-7 - TRBV6-1 - CAVGRGYEQYF TGTGCCGTTGGCAGGGGCTACGAGCAGTACTTC
TRBJ1-6 - TRBV30 once CAWSVGQAYNSPLHF TGTGCCTGGAGTGTCGGGCAGGCATATAATTCACCCCTCCACTTT
TRBJ1-1 - TRBV4-3 - CASSQTGLTEAFF TGCGCCAGCAGCCAAACAGGGTTGACTGAAGCTTTCTTT
TRBJ2-7 - TRBV25-1 few CASSGAYEQYF TGTGCCAGCAGTGGGGCCTACGAGCAGTACTTC
TRBJ1-6 - TRBV11-2 - CASSFGLGALNSPLHF TGTGCCAGCAGCTTTGGTCTGGGGGCCCTGAATTCACCCCTCCACTTT
TRBJ1-3 - TRBV7-8 - CASSFIGNTIYF TGTGCCAGCAGCTTTATCGGAAACACCATATATTTT
TRBJ1-1 TRBD1 TRBV2 - CASTRDREAFF TGTGCCAGCACCCGGGACAGGGAAGCTTTCTTT
TRBJ1-2 TRBD1 TRBV7-2 few CASSPDRSYGYTF TGTGCCAGCAGCCCGGACAGGTCTTATGGCTACACCTTC
TRBJ1-1 - TRBV7-9 - CASSLGFTEAFF TGTGCCAGCAGCTTAGGGTTCACTGAAGCTTTCTTT
TRBJ2-7 - TRBV6-1 once CASSYRQWQYF TGTGCCAGCAGTTATCGACAATGGCAGTACTTC
TRBJ2-4 - TRBV19 - CASSTGLIAKNIQYF TGTGCCAGTAGTACAGGTTTAATAGCCAAAAACATTCAGTACTTC
TRBJ2-7 - TRBV2 - CAIRTVLDEQYF TGTGCCATTCGGACTGTTCTGGACGAGCAGTACTTC
TRBJ1-2 TRBD1 TRBV29-1 - CSVEDPVARGRDYGYTF TGCAGCGTTGAAGATCCAGTGGCCAGGGGGCGCGACTATGGCTACACCTTC
TRBJ1-6 - TRBV18 - CASSIWGGNSPLHF TGTGCCAGCTCTATCTGGGGGGGTAATTCACCCCTCCACTTT
TRBJ1-6 - TRBV19 - CASKPTGNSPLHF TGTGCCAGCAAACCAACGGGTAATTCACCCCTCCACTTT
TRBJ1-4 - TRBV7-6 - CASSLGAGNEKLFF TGTGCCAGCAGCTTGGGGGCGGGTAATGAAAAACTGTTTTTT
TRBJ2-7 - TRBV5-8 once CASTLTDRLGTFSYEQYF TGTGCCAGCACCCTTACGGACAGGCTGGGGACTTTCTCCTACGAGCAGTACTTC
TRBJ2-5 - TRBV7-8 - CASRRRDLSETQYF TGTGCCAGCAGACGACGGGACTTATCGGAGACCCAGTACTTC
TRBJ1-4 - TRBV7-2 - CASSLEGPARREREKLFF TGTGCCAGCAGCTTAGAGGGTCCCGCGCGCAGGGAGCGTGAAAAACTGTTTTTT